These 8 T cell receptor beta chains originate from one sample sequenced in a study of blood T cell repertoires in COVID-19. Here immunoSEQ multiplex PCR was the method, and the copy in TCRdb shows in-frame clones only, minus some. The top ten hold roughly 6.2% of the sample, which has around 100,000 clones, roughly 71% seen once. The sample comprised peripheral blood. Source of these receptors: a man of 80 years or more with acute or convalescent COVID-19.

This clone was picked up one time. This sequence joins TRBV6-2 or TRBV6-3 and TRBJ2-2; no firm D call. Per germline, CDR1 MNHEY and CDR2 SVGEGT. Deletions cut 2 bases from V and 2 bases from J, with 12 bases between. This CDR3 is built from 16 residues. For the CDR3, the DNA is TGTGCCAGCAGTTACAGAACAACCCTTAACACCGGGGAGCTGTTTTTT. Encoded protein: CASSYRTTLNTGELFF.

V and J are TRBV5-1 and TRBJ1-5; maybe TRBD1 (5 bases). Germline V gene data show CDR1 as SGHRS and CDR2 as YFSETQ. The length of the CDR3 is 13 residues. V lost 5 bases, J lost 9 bases, and 15 bases lay in between. CDR3 DNA: TGCGCCAGCAGTAATACAGGTAGTCCGCCCCAGCATTTT. Amino acid sequence: CASSNTGSPPQHF.

The chain combines TRBV24-1 with TRBJ1-4; D not certain. In germline, CDR1 is KGHDR, CDR2 SFDVKD. Trimming left V 4 bases short and J 7 bases short, with 9 bases between. CDR3 length equals 13 residues. The CDR3 nucleotides are TGTGCCACCAGTGACCGCGTCCGTGAAAAACTGTTTTTT. This encodes CATSDRVREKLFF.

The CDR3 here is CASSLFLGTSKNEQFF. CDR3 bases: TGTGCCAGCAGCCTCTTTCTTGGGACTAGCAAAAATGAGCAGTTCTTC. The rearrangement uses TRBV5-8 and TRBJ2-1, with 9 bases lining up with TRBD2. The CDR3 consists of 16 residues. V lost 4 bases, J lost 7 bases, and 12 bases stayed unmatched. Germline assignment: CDR1 SGHTS and CDR2 YDEGEE.

This sequence joins TRBV7-9 and TRBJ1-5; D not certain. From germline, CDR1 is SEHNR and CDR2 FQNEAQ (reference sequence). The V end was cut by 1 base, the J end by 0 bases, with 7 bases between. CDR3 length: 15 residues. The CDR3 bases are TGTGCCAGCAGCTTAGGCCCAGATAGCAATCAGCCCCAGCATTTT. This codes for CASSLGPDSNQPQHF.

The genes are TRBV7-2 and TRBJ1-5; D is possibly TRBD1 (6 bases). CDR3 size: 13 residues. The germline V gene encodes CDR1 SGHTA and CDR2 FQGNSA. V lost 4 bases, J lost 6 bases, and 10 bases lay in between. CDR3 coding DNA: TGTGCCAGCAGCTCTGACAGGCTTCAGCCCCAGCATTTT. Its protein product is CASSSDRLQPQHF.

This sequence joins TRBV5-1 and TRBJ2-7; D perhaps matches TRBD2 (5 bases). The V gene's germline CDR1 is SGHRS and CDR2 YFSETQ. Trimming shortened V by 0 bases and J by 1 base, and 11 bases separated the two germline ends. This CDR3 is 15 amino acids long. The CDR3 nucleotides read TGCGCCAGCAGCTTGGGGGGTAGCGCTTCCTACGAGCAGTACTTC. Encoded protein: CASSLGGSASYEQYF.

The chain links TRBV27 to TRBJ2-7; 9 nucleotides match TRBD2. The V segment lost 5 bases and the J segment 4 bases; nucleotides outside the gene matches: 9. CDR3 size: 15 residues. Germline V lookup: CDR1 MNHEY, CDR2 SMNVEV (reference sequence). CDR3 DNA sequence: TGTGCCAGCAGTCCCTCCGGGACTAGCCGATACGAGCAGTACTTC. This gives the protein CASSPSGTSRYEQYF.